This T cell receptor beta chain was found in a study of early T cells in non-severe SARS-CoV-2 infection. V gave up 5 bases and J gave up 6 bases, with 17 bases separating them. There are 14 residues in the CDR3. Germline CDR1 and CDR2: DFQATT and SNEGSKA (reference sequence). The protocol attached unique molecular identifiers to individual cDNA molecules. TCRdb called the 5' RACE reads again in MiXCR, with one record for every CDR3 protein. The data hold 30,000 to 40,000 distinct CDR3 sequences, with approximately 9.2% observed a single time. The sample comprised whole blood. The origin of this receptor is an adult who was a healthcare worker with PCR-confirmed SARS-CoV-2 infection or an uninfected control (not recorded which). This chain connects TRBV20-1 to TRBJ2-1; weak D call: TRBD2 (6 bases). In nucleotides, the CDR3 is TGCAGTGCTGTCCGGGACTGGCCCTTCAATGAGCAGTTCTTC. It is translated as CSAVRDWPFNEQFF.